This entry concerns a single T cell receptor (beta chain). The same CDR3 is also encoded by other DNA sequences in this sample. Cohorts were assigned according to the clinical history that participants reported. This sample is part of a study of blood T cell repertoires in COVID-19. CDR1 is SGDLS and CDR2 is YYNGEE in the germline V gene. The V end was cut by 0 bases, the J end by 2 bases, with 9 bases between. The CDR3 is made up of 15 amino acids. Study processing details: Estimates of nucleated cell counts were drawn from the amplification of reference gene primers. TCRdb's table, derived via immunoSEQ multiplex PCR, lists solely in-frame clones and lacks some. That table gives V, J and clone size, and the DNA gave D and trimming. This sample yields 350,000 to 450,000 clones, of which 80% to 90% are seen a single time; 0.95% to 1.2% belongs to the top ten.

This TCR was recovered from a man in his thirties or forties who had recovered from COVID-19. Sequencing input: PBMCs or T cells enriched from blood (not recorded which). This chain connects TRBV9 to TRBJ2-1, with D maybe TRBD2 (6 bases). The CDR3 DNA reads TGTGCCAGCAGCGTAGACGGGGGAACCTACAATGAGCAGTTCTTC. Its protein is CASSVDGGTYNEQFF.